Listed below are T cell receptor beta chains from one sample, sequenced in a study of shared clonotypes between healthy human individuals. Produced via immunoSEQ multiplex PCR; TCRdb's table is partial and in-frame only. The table lists about 650,000 clones, roughly 96% of them singletons, with 0.11% in the top ten. The sequencing sample was made of naive CD8+ T cells sorted from blood. Receptor source: a woman younger than 45 in good health. The CDR3 runs from the conserved cysteine through the conserved F or W. The order of the fields is V gene, clone size, J gene, CDR3 protein. Some rows have no size entry. The others give once, few or many, or a class for an expanded clone.

TRBV5-6,NA,TRBJ1-5,CASSLSNQPQHF
TRBV5-6,once,TRBJ2-3,CASSPAGGEPTQYF
TRBV27,NA,TRBJ2-7,CASSPPQPGHGLYEQYF
TRBV6-6,NA,TRBJ2-2,CASSYSWQGLGGELFF
TRBV29-1,NA,TRBJ2-1,CSVVRGYNEQFF
TRBV10-1,once,TRBJ2-7,CASSGTSGTYEQYF
TRBV7-9,NA,TRBJ2-7,CASRDRHYEQYF
TRBV28,NA,TRBJ2-7,CATGRTGYEQYF
TRBV7-9,NA,TRBJ2-1,CASSPPAASGYYNEQFF
TRBV4-2,NA,TRBJ1-2,CASSQDRGNYGYTF
TRBV27,NA,TRBJ2-7,CASSAGQGVGEQYF
TRBV10-2,NA,TRBJ1-1,CASSSGTEAFF
TRBV28,NA,TRBJ2-5,CASSRGLAGETQYF
TRBV10-1,NA,TRBJ1-1,CASSDGTEAFF
TRBV7-9,NA,TRBJ2-3,CASSRPGDTQYF
TRBV5-5,NA,TRBJ2-1,CASSFYGGSYNEQFF
TRBV4-2,NA,TRBJ2-1,CASSQESQANNPYNEQFF
TRBV4-1,NA,NA,CASSQDRGEASYEQYF
TRBV10-2,once,TRBJ1-3,CASSDYGTGDGNTIYF
TRBV27,NA,TRBJ2-7,CASSRAGGATYEQYF